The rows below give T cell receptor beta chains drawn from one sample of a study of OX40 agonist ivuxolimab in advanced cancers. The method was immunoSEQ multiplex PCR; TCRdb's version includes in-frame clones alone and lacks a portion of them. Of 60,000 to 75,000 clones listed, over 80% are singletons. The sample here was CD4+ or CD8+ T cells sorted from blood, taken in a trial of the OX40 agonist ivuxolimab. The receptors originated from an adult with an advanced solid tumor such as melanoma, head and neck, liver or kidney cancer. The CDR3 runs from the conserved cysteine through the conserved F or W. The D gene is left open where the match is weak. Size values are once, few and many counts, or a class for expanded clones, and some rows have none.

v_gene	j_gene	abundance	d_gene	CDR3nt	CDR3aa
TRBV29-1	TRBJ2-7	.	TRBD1	TGCAGCGTCTTTGATGATACAGGGGCCCCTTACGAGCAGTACTTC	CSVFDDTGAPYEQYF
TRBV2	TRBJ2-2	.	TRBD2	TGTGCCAGCAGTGCCGTTGGCGGGGGTTACACCGGGGAGCTGTTTTTT	CASSAVGGGYTGELFF
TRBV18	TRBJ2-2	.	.	TGTGCCAGCCGTCCCCAGGTGACCGGGGAGCTGTTTTTT	CASRPQVTGELFF
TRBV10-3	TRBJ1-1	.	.	TGTGCCATCAGCAGGGGTAGTAGCACTGAAGCTTTCTTT	CAISRGSSTEAFF
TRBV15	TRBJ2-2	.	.	TGTGCCACCAGCAGAGAATACGCGAACACCGGGGAGCTGTTTTTT	CATSREYANTGELFF
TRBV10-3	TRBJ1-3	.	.	TGTGCCTCTCCTTCTCGGGATCTTGGAAACACCATATATTTT	CASPSRDLGNTIYF
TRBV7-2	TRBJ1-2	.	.	TGTGCCAGCAGCTTAACAGGAAATTTTAACTATGGCTACACCTTC	CASSLTGNFNYGYTF
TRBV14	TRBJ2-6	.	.	TGTGCCAGCAGCCGGAATACAGGGATACCTGGGGCCAACGTCCTGACTTTC	CASSRNTGIPGANVLTF
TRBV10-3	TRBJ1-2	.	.	TGTGCCATCAGTGTCACCTCCCGGGACACTTCCTCTAACTATGGCTACACCTTC	CAISVTSRDTSSNYGYTF
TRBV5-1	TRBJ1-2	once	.	TGCGCCAGCAGCTTAAGGGAGAACTATGGCTACACCTTC	CASSLRENYGYTF
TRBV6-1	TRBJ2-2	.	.	TGTGCCAGCAGTGACAGGAACACCGGGGAGCTGTTTTTT	CASSDRNTGELFF
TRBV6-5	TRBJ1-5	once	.	TGTGCCAGCAGTTCACCGGACAGCGAAACCAATCAGCCCCAGCATTTT	CASSSPDSETNQPQHF
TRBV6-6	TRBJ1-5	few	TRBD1	TGTGCCAGCAGCGGGGGGCTTGGACAGGGCCGGCAGCCCCAGCATTTT	CASSGGLGQGRQPQHF
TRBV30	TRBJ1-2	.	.	TGTGCCTGGAGTGGAGGGTTCTATGGCTACACCTTC	CAWSGGFYGYTF
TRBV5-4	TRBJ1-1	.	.	TGTGCCAGCAGCTTGGGGGGGAGGACGGCGAACACTGAAGCTTTCTTT	CASSLGGRTANTEAFF
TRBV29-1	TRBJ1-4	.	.	TGCAGCGTTCAGGTCCTGGCCAGGGAAAAACTGTTTTTT	CSVQVLAREKLFF
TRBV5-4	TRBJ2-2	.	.	TGTGCCAGCAGCTTGGGGGGGACATTGAACACCGGGGAGCTGTTTTTT	CASSLGGTLNTGELFF
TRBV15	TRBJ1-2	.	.	TGTGCCACCAGCAGAGTCTGGGCAGAGGGGAACTATGGCTACACCTTC	CATSRVWAEGNYGYTF
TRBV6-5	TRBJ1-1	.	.	TGTGCCAGCAGTTATTTTGGCGGGGACACTGAAGCTTTCTTT	CASSYFGGDTEAFF
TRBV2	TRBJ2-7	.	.	TGTGCCAGCAGTGATGGACCCTACGAGCAGTACTTC	CASSDGPYEQYF
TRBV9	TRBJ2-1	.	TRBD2	TGTGCCAGCAGCGTGGATTCTACTAGCGGGCCTTACAATGAGCAGTTCTTC	CASSVDSTSGPYNEQFF
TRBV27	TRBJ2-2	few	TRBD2	TGTGCCACCGCCTACTTAGCGGGCACCGGGGAGCTGTTTTTT	CATAYLAGTGELFF
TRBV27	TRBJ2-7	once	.	TGTGCCAGCAGCAAGGGGACGTGGAAGGTCTACGAGCAGTACTTC	CASSKGTWKVYEQYF
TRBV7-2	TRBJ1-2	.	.	TGTGCCAGCAGCTTAGACGGGGCAGGACGGGGCTACACCTTC	CASSLDGAGRGYTF
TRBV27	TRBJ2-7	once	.	TGTGCCAGCAGTGGGAATCTTGGCGGCTACGAGCAGTACTTC	CASSGNLGGYEQYF
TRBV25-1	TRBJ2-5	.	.	TGTGCCAGCAGTGAATGGCGAGGGGTCCAAGAGACCCAGTACTTC	CASSEWRGVQETQYF
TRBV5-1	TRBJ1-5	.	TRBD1	TGCGCCAGCAGCTTCACAGGGGGAAATCAGCCCCAGCATTTT	CASSFTGGNQPQHF
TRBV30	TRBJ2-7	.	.	TGTGCCTGGAGTTCTCCCGGGCTCGCGACCTACGAGCAGTACTTC	CAWSSPGLATYEQYF
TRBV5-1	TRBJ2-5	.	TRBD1	TGCGCCAGCAGCTCCGTACCGGGACAGGCCTCGGCGACCCAGTACTTC	CASSSVPGQASATQYF